This T cell receptor (beta chain) was captured in a study of blood T cell repertoires in COVID-19. This clone was seen once. V lost 8 bases and J lost 3, with 11 bases in between. The CDR3 is made up of 14 amino acids. Germline CDR1 is MNHEY and CDR2 is SVGAGI. The assay was immunoSEQ multiplex PCR, and TCRdb's table has in-frame clones only and misses some. The sample yields 65,000 to 95,000 clones, 91% seen once. Sequencing input: peripheral blood. The J gene is TRBJ2-6, the V gene TRBV6-5; tentatively, D is TRBD2 (6 bases). The receptor was isolated from a man over 45 with COVID-19, enrolled during active disease. The CDR3 is CASQEGSGANVLTF. CDR3 DNA: TGTGCCAGCCAGGAGGGCAGTGGGGCCAACGTCCTGACTTTC.